Listed below are T cell receptor beta chains from one sample, sequenced in a study of T cells and Merkel cell carcinoma outcomes. The method was immunoSEQ multiplex PCR; TCRdb's version includes in-frame clones alone and lacks a portion of them. The sample lists about 15,000 clones, 80% to 90% seen once, with around 8% in the top ten. Sequencing was carried out using tumor tissue from Merkel cell carcinoma. The receptors shown here come from a human donor with Merkel cell carcinoma. The conserved cysteine and the conserved F or W are not part of the CDR3 here.

cdr3_aa: ASSGSRQGYEQY
v_call: TRBV2
j_call: TRBJ2-7

cdr3_aa: ASSLDPYSPLH
v_call: TRBV5-6
j_call: TRBJ1-6

cdr3_aa: ASSDRGQGSGAEAF
v_call: TRBV19
j_call: TRBJ1-1

cdr3_aa: ASSLKGQGGSEAF
v_call: TRBV5-1
j_call: TRBJ1-1

cdr3_aa: ASSQDRSTAQY
v_call: TRBV14
j_call: TRBJ2-7

cdr3_aa: ASARSRRAGGYT
v_call: TRBV14
j_call: TRBJ1-2

cdr3_aa: ASSKDDRGADTQY
v_call: TRBV21-1
j_call: TRBJ2-3

cdr3_aa: ASSPRGLANYNEQF
v_call: TRBV9
j_call: TRBJ2-1

cdr3_aa: ASSLRDIPYEQY
v_call: TRBV7-8
j_call: TRBJ2-7

cdr3_aa: ASRLSGGNYGYT
v_call: TRBV11-2
j_call: TRBJ1-2

cdr3_aa: ASSLGQYNSPLH
v_call: TRBV27
j_call: TRBJ1-6

cdr3_aa: SGGGIGELF
v_call: TRBV29-1
j_call: TRBJ2-2

cdr3_aa: ASSESGAGGTDTQY
v_call: TRBV25-1
j_call: TRBJ2-3

cdr3_aa: ASSERDATYEQY
v_call: TRBV6-1
j_call: TRBJ2-7

cdr3_aa: ATTDGLASDTQY
v_call: TRBV2
j_call: TRBJ2-3

cdr3_aa: ASSLGSSNEKLF
v_call: TRBV5-1
j_call: TRBJ1-4

cdr3_aa: AWISSTAYEQY
v_call: TRBV30
j_call: TRBJ2-7

cdr3_aa: ASSMAALTYNSPLH
v_call: TRBV5-1
j_call: TRBJ1-6

cdr3_aa: ASSTGSAGGELF
v_call: TRBV7-3
j_call: TRBJ2-2

cdr3_aa: ASSLGGGANYGYT
v_call: TRBV5-1
j_call: TRBJ1-2

cdr3_aa: ATSFGTSGRYEQY
v_call: TRBV15
j_call: TRBJ2-7

cdr3_aa: ASSYSRDGVYEQY
v_call: TRBV6-5
j_call: TRBJ2-7

cdr3_aa: ASSLDEKLF
v_call: TRBV5-5
j_call: TRBJ1-4

cdr3_aa: ANSPLGSLDTQY
v_call: TRBV5-1
j_call: TRBJ2-3

cdr3_aa: ASSFGPSTDTQY
v_call: TRBV9
j_call: TRBJ2-3

cdr3_aa: ASTRGPRGEQY
v_call: TRBV28
j_call: TRBJ2-7

cdr3_aa: AISELGLAGHDLYEQY
v_call: TRBV10-3
j_call: TRBJ2-7

cdr3_aa: ASSAGTSNTGELF
v_call: TRBV5-4
j_call: TRBJ2-2

cdr3_aa: ASRFPGGSNTEAF
v_call: TRBV7-2
j_call: TRBJ1-1

cdr3_aa: ASSLNPGPRNEQY
v_call: TRBV7-8
j_call: TRBJ2-7

cdr3_aa: ASSLGGLLNTEAF
v_call: TRBV5-1
j_call: TRBJ1-1

cdr3_aa: AWSVGGAGYEQY
v_call: TRBV30
j_call: TRBJ2-7

cdr3_aa: ASTKQGYSGNTIY
v_call: TRBV13
j_call: TRBJ1-3

cdr3_aa: ASIRDRTNYGYT
v_call: TRBV6-1
j_call: TRBJ1-2